Each of the 3 T cell receptor beta chains below was sequenced from the same sample in a study of OX40 agonist ivuxolimab in advanced cancers. Generated by immunoSEQ multiplex PCR, the TCRdb table keeps only in-frame clones and is missing some. The table shows approximately 94,000 clones, with around 90% occurring only once. Specimen: CD4+ or CD8+ T cells sorted from blood, collected in a trial of the OX40 agonist ivuxolimab. These TCRs come from an adult with an advanced solid tumor such as melanoma, head and neck, liver or kidney cancer.

The chain employs TRBV30 and TRBJ2-3; D is perhaps TRBD1 (6 bases). The germline V gene encodes CDR1 GTSNPN and CDR2 SVGIG (reference sequence). V lost 0 bases and J lost 0, with 10 bases in between. The CDR3 is made up of 15 amino acids. The CDR3: CAWSVGQISTDTQYF. CDR3 sequence (DNA): TGTGCCTGGAGTGTCGGACAGATTAGCACAGATACGCAGTATTTT.

This sequence joins TRBV28 and TRBJ1-2; TRBD1 matches at 7 bases. From germline, CDR1 is MDHEN and CDR2 SYDVKM. The CDR3 sequence is 13 residues long. The ends lost 10 bases at V and 3 bases at J; junction bases unmatched: 8. This CDR3 reads CATNRGADYGYTF. The CDR3 DNA sequence: TGTGCCACAAACAGGGGCGCCGACTATGGCTACACCTTC.

This chain connects TRBV9 to TRBJ2-7; 7 positions agree with TRBD2. Trimming at V came to 4 bases and at J to 5 bases, leaving 12 bases not matched to a gene. The germline gives CDR1 SGDLS, CDR2 YYNGEE. The CDR3 extends over 15 amino acids. CDR3 sequence: CASSPRTGRSDEQYF. DNA for the CDR3: TGTGCCAGCAGCCCGCGGACCGGGAGGTCGGACGAGCAGTACTTC.